A selection of T cell receptor beta chains follows, all from one sample in a study of shared clonotypes between healthy human individuals. The repertoire was sequenced with immunoSEQ multiplex PCR; TCRdb's copy has only in-frame clones and lacks some. The sample contains roughly 1,100,000 clones, 65% to 75% of which appear only once. Specimen: memory CD4+ T cells sorted from blood. These receptor sequences come from a man between 18 and 35 years old in good health. The CDR3 runs from the conserved cysteine through the conserved F or W.

J: TRBJ2-7; V: TRBV18; length: 20; CDR3: CASSLYHPGTGHGDSYEQYF
J: TRBJ1-1; V: TRBV2; length: 15; CDR3: CASSEDTIRGTEAFF
J: TRBJ2-3; V: TRBV16; length: 12; CDR3: CASSPGTDTQYF
J: TRBJ2-2; V: TRBV14; length: 12; CDR3: CASRHIPGELFF
J: TRBJ2-3; V: TRBV7-2; length: 18; CDR3: CASSAPRRAGVRADTQYF
J: TRBJ2-7; V: TRBV6-1; length: 15; CDR3: CASSEAPGHPYEQYF
J: TRBJ1-3; V: TRBV4-1; length: 14; CDR3: CASSQVLTGNTIYF
J: TRBJ1-2; V: TRBV5-1; length: 12; CDR3: CASSWNGDGYTF
J: TRBJ2-1; V: TRBV27; length: 9; CDR3: CASPGEQFF
J: TRBJ2-3; V: TRBV5-1; length: 15; CDR3: CASSLTPSATDTQYF
J: TRBJ2-1; V: TRBV19; length: 16; CDR3: CASSIWGVLAGDEQFF
J: TRBJ1-5; V: TRBV5-6; length: 14; CDR3: CASSLGQQGQPQHF
J: TRBJ1-1; V: TRBV6-5; length: 13; CDR3: CASSGGTWSEAFF
J: TRBJ2-5; V: TRBV5-1; length: 16; CDR3: CASSYGPGTGGETQYF
J: TRBJ1-2; V: TRBV6-1; length: 12; CDR3: CASMGENYGYTF
J: TRBJ2-7; V: TRBV2; length: 14; CDR3: CASTTSGIIYEQYF
J: TRBJ1-2; V: TRBV5-1; length: 15; CDR3: CASSLYGTFDYGYTF
J: TRBJ1-6; V: TRBV27; length: 16; CDR3: CASSPLGQGNNSPLHF
J: TRBJ1-1; V: TRBV6-6; length: 14; CDR3: CASTLGQVDTEAFF
J: TRBJ2-2; V: TRBV30; length: 13; CDR3: CAWSAWNTGELFF
J: TRBJ2-7; V: TRBV7-9; length: 14; CDR3: CASSYDRVVYEQYF
J: TRBJ2-7; V: TRBV2; length: 13; CDR3: CASTPPGAYEQYF
J: TRBJ2-3; V: TRBV11-2; length: 18; CDR3: CASSPSLGRGVSTDTQYF
J: TRBJ2-2; V: TRBV5-6; length: 16; CDR3: CASSQLNGMNTGELFF
J: TRBJ1-5; V: TRBV4-1; length: 14; CDR3: CASSRYRDNQPQHF
J: TRBJ2-5; V: TRBV5-1; length: 17; CDR3: CASSHRDRGRYRETQYF
J: TRBJ2-6; V: TRBV19; length: 17; CDR3: CASSGGGQGAGANVLTF
J: TRBJ2-3; V: TRBV29-1; length: 14; CDR3: CSVRGPLAADTQYF
J: TRBJ1-6; V: TRBV7-9; length: 14; CDR3: CASSLDSYNSPLHF
J: TRBJ2-7; V: TRBV11-2; length: 14; CDR3: CASSLLSSSYEQYF
J: TRBJ2-7; V: TRBV7-9; length: 14; CDR3: CASSSRGGDDEQYF
J: TRBJ2-7; V: TRBV7-2; length: 14; CDR3: CASSLAIADYEQYF
J: TRBJ1-2; V: TRBV10-3; length: 12; CDR3: CAIRDDRPGYTF
J: TRBJ1-1; V: TRBV29-1; length: 16; CDR3: CSVEDTRGRGNTEAFF
J: TRBJ2-3; V: TRBV5-1; length: 16; CDR3: CASSFSQGNPTDTQYF
J: TRBJ1-6; V: TRBV28; length: 15; CDR3: CASSLYTQGNSPLHF
J: TRBJ2-4; V: TRBV2; length: 18; CDR3: CASALSGASGVAKNIQYF
J: TRBJ2-1; V: TRBV7-9; length: 12; CDR3: CASSSFYNEQFF
J: TRBJ1-2; V: TRBV7-2; length: 18; CDR3: CASSPQIRFGQGDYGYTF
J: TRBJ2-5; V: TRBV28; length: 17; CDR3: CASSSAFGGGPQETQYF
J: TRBJ2-3; V: TRBV5-8; length: 14; CDR3: CASRGGLVSDTQYF
J: TRBJ2-3; V: TRBV6-4; length: 15; CDR3: CASSPTGGSVDTQYF
J: TRBJ1-4; V: TRBV2; length: 11; CDR3: CASSEAGKLFF
J: TRBJ2-2; V: TRBV6-5; length: 16; CDR3: CASSYGTAMSAGELFF
J: TRBJ2-1; V: TRBV11-2; length: 14; CDR3: CASSLRASPNEQFF
J: TRBJ2-7; V: TRBV30; length: 17; CDR3: CAWSVPSGITSGYEQYF